Detailed here is one TCR beta chain. Its antigen remains unknown. The data were taken from a study of OX40 agonist ivuxolimab in advanced cancers. Study-wide background: Earlier treatment with anti-PD-1, anti-PD-L1 or anti-CTLA-4 was permitted, and 30% to 40% had received some.

TCRdb keeps only in-frame clones here, not all; method: immunoSEQ multiplex PCR. This table has some 42,000 clones, 75% to 90% appearing once. Study conclusions and caveats: On average, CD8+ T cells had more expanded clones than CD4+.

Source: CD4+ or CD8+ T cells sorted from blood, taken in a trial of the OX40 agonist ivuxolimab. This receptor was identified in an adult with an advanced solid tumor such as melanoma, head and neck, liver or kidney cancer.

The CDR3 loop is CASTPQPHYGYTF. The CDR3 DNA reads as TGTGCCAGCACCCCACAGCCACACTATGGCTACACCTTC. This rearrangement joins TRBV28 to TRBJ1-2; D gene uncertain. The V end was cut by 7 bases, the J end by 3 bases, with 12 bases between. Germline CDR1 reads MDHEN; CDR2 reads SYDVKM. This CDR3 contains 13 residues.